The clone carrying this TCR beta chain showed up just once. The target antigen is unknown. The germline gives CDR1 MNHNS, CDR2 SASEGT. The ends were cut back, 5 bases at V and 0 bases at J, with 5 bases in the middle. This CDR3 contains 13 residues. The data originate from a study of T cells in localized non-small cell lung cancer. Study results and caveats: Uninvolved neighboring lung showed the greatest T cell clonality, exceeding tumor.

TCRdb's copy holds only in-frame clones and misses some; the assay was immunoSEQ multiplex PCR. The sample includes almost 65,000 clones, roughly 88% seen only once; the top ten take approximately 2%. The V call is TRBV6-1, the J call TRBJ2-4; D uncertain. The source was peripheral blood, collected before any cancer treatment. The TCR sequence derives from a woman aged 40-69 years with stage I lung adenocarcinoma. The CDR3 DNA reads TGTGCCAGCAGTTCAGCAGCCAAAAACATTCAGTACTTC. Encoded protein: CASSSAAKNIQYF.